A single T cell receptor (beta chain) is shown here with its context. The data originate from a study of T cell changes during pregnancy in multiple sclerosis. Trimming cost V 3 bases and J 4 bases; bases outside gene matches: 6. The length of the CDR3 is 16 residues. CDR1 is LGHNA and CDR2 is YNFKEQ in the germline V gene. Sequencing was performed with immunoSEQ multiplex PCR; in TCRdb, only in-frame clones are kept and a portion is missing. Here the sample spans roughly 14,000 clones, 83% being singletons. The receptor was derived from a female donor in good health, enrolled as a control in a pregnancy study. This sequence joins TRBV4-2 and TRBJ2-7; 13 positions match TRBD2. Sequenced material: CD8+ T cells from peripheral blood mononuclear cells, taken after pregnancy. The CDR3 sequence is CASSHTSGGGSYEQYF. The CDR3 DNA reads TGTGCCAGCAGCCACACTAGCGGGGGGGGATCGTACGAGCAGTACTTC.